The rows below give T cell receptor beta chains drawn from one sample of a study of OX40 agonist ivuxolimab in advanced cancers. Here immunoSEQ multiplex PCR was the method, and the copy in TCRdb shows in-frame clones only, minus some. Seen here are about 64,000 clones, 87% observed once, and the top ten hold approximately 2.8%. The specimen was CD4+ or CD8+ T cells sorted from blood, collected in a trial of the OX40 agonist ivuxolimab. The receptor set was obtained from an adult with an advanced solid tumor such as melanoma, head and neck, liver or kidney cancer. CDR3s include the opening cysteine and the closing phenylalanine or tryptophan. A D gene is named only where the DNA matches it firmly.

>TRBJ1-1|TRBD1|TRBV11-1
CASSQDREGAFF
TGTGCCAGCAGCCAGGACAGGGAAGGAGCTTTCTTT
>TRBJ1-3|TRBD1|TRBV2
CASGRQGSGNTIYF
TGTGCCAGCGGCAGACAGGGCTCTGGAAACACCATATATTTT
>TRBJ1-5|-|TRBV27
CASSLDSNQPQHF
TGTGCCAGCAGTTTGGATAGCAATCAGCCCCAGCATTTT
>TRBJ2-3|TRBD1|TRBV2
CASKGGSDTDTQYF
TGTGCCAGCAAAGGGGGCTCAGACACAGATACGCAGTATTTT
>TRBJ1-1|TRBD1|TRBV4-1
CASSLTGILNTEAFF
TGCGCCAGCAGCCTGACAGGGATCTTGAACACTGAAGCTTTCTTT
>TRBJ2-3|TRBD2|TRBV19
CASSSGLAGGTDTQYF
TGTGCCAGTAGTTCGGGACTAGCGGGAGGAACAGATACGCAGTATTTT
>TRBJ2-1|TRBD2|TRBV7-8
CASSLAQGSGRATDNEQFF
TGTGCCAGCAGCTTAGCGCAAGGTAGCGGGAGGGCCACGGACAATGAGCAGTTCTTC
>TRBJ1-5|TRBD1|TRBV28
CASSQDRGNQPQHF
TGTGCCAGCAGTCAGGACAGGGGGAATCAGCCCCAGCATTTT
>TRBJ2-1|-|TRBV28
CASRTSTGMTYNEQFF
TGTGCCAGCAGAACCTCGACCGGGATGACTTACAATGAGCAGTTCTTC
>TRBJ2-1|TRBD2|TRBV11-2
CASSRQFSGGYNEQFF
TGTGCCAGCAGCCGTCAATTCAGCGGGGGGTACAATGAGCAGTTCTTC
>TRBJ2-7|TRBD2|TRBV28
CASSLRAGSSYEQYF
TGTGCCAGCAGTTTAAGAGCGGGGAGCTCCTACGAGCAGTACTTC
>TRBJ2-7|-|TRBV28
CASRVSFDEQYF
TGTGCCAGCAGAGTAAGTTTCGACGAGCAGTACTTC
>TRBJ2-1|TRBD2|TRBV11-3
CASSLVGSGDNEQFF
TGTGCCAGCAGCTTAGTCGGTAGCGGGGACAATGAGCAGTTCTTC
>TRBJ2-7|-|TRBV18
CASSPPGLGDYEQYF
TGTGCCAGCTCACCACCGGGTTTAGGGGACTACGAGCAGTACTTC
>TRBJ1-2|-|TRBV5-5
CASSVYRDGYTF
TGTGCCAGCAGCGTCTACAGGGATGGCTACACCTTC